These T cell receptor beta chains were read from a single sample in a study of blood T cells in healthy people across ages. TCRdb recomputed calls from the 5' RACE reads with MiXCR, one row per CDR3 protein. The sample has about 1,500,000 distinct CDR3 sequences, approximately 38% seen once. The sequencing sample was made of blood. Source of these receptors: a young woman in good health. Each CDR3 is given with its conserved first and last residue. Fields, in order: V gene, D gene, CDR3 protein. The D gene is left open where the match is weak.

TRBV24-1,-,CATSGTSQGGELFF
TRBV20-1,-,CSARGVGIYNEQFF
TRBV15,-,CATSRFFPLGETEAFF
TRBV7-8,-,CASSLGPSKETQYF
TRBV12-3/TRBV12-4,TRBD2,CASKRRLAGEETQYF
TRBV6-5,TRBD2,CASRYSGTSGYNEQYF
TRBV11-2,TRBD1,CASSEGQGILETQYF
TRBV12-3/TRBV12-4,-,CASSLARLTPGELFF
TRBV6-5,TRBD1,CASSPPGTAYEQYF
TRBV20-1,-,CSAREAALETQYF
TRBV7-2,TRBD1,CASSLASGTGQETQYF
TRBV18,-,CASSPSREPLTYEQYF
TRBV5-1,TRBD1,CASSFFQGAGKNIQYF
TRBV12-3/TRBV12-4,-,CANSSDRIWPGYTF
TRBV30,-,CALDRGEDYEQYF
TRBV25-1,-,CASSEFFSGAPSYGYTF
TRBV3-1,-,CASSHFLGNEQFF
TRBV15,TRBD2,CATSTPTTSDYNEQFF
TRBV11-1,TRBD2,CASNKGTSGKDLLTDTQYF
TRBV30,-,CAWSGSVTQYF
TRBV10-2,-,CASSELGPPSYEQYF
TRBV24-1,-,CATSVHGGAGYTF
TRBV18,TRBD1,CASSRDQGAQGTEAFF
TRBV7-6,-,CASSLGGNTGAFF
TRBV6-1,-,CASSDFFNSYEQYF
TRBV12-3/TRBV12-4,TRBD2,CASSSSQGLAGRTYEQYF
TRBV6-1,TRBD1,CASSEWRQGVGLYGYTF
TRBV29-1,-,CSVLGGTEAFF
TRBV2,TRBD2,CASGGTSAYNEQFF
TRBV7-2,-,CASSLLDPRAGNTIYF
TRBV29-1,TRBD1,CSVGTDRGTYEQYF
TRBV20-1,TRBD2,CSARDEGLAYNEQFF
TRBV12-3/TRBV12-4,TRBD1,CASSFGTGGSGANVLTF
TRBV12-3/TRBV12-4,-,CASSFPTGEEQYF
TRBV6-1,-,CASSLRTKDYEQYF
TRBV7-6,-,CASSPARDVKKLFF
TRBV4-2,TRBD2,CASSQDATSGTNTQYF
TRBV28,-,CASKAGGTSTEQFF
TRBV27,-,CASRWGSSYEQYF
TRBV10-3,TRBD1,CAISETTGKAFF
TRBV7-2,-,CASSRATGATNEKLFF
TRBV7-2,-,CASSQGNNYGYTF
TRBV11-1,-,CATEGGGRSTGELFF
TRBV20-1,TRBD2,CSAGGTSGGVGEQFF
TRBV19,-,CASSTAVAYEQYF
TRBV6-1,-,CASSLGPTGVYF
TRBV15,-,CAASRDLEVQEKLFF
TRBV20-1,-,CSAREGSAGQPQHF
TRBV25-1,-,CASRGLDGTSTDTQYF
TRBV29-1,TRBD2,CSVAPGLEYEQYF
TRBV3-1,TRBD1,CASSQPTGTGETQYF
TRBV20-1,TRBD1,CSATDRAMTEAFF
TRBV7-8,-,CASSPQVGDGYTF
TRBV10-3,-,CAISPNMGTEAFF
TRBV5-4,TRBD1,CASSDPRQGSDEQYF
TRBV9,-,CASRTFGGSYEQYF
TRBV20-1,TRBD2,CSARVAGGRGGTDTQYF
TRBV12-3/TRBV12-4,-,CASSFEGGWSYTF
TRBV12-1,-,CASSKGGTGKETQYF
TRBV4-1,TRBD2,CASSQLSGTSGGADTQYF